Listed below are T cell receptor beta chains from one sample, sequenced in a study of a mutant IDH1 vaccine in newly diagnosed glioma. The table came from immunoSEQ multiplex PCR; TCRdb's copy has only in-frame clones and leaves some out. The sample records roughly 28,000 clones, around 90% being singletons. These receptors have no known antigen. The specimen was PBMCs, collected from a glioma patient whose treatment included an IDH1 peptide vaccine. These receptors all stem from a man between 18 and 29 years old with glioma. CDR3s include the opening cysteine and the closing phenylalanine or tryptophan. Fields, in order: clone size, D gene, J gene, V gene, CDR3 DNA, CDR3 protein. A D gene is named only where the DNA matches it firmly. Only some rows state a clone size, as once, few, many or a class for expanded clones.

>.|TRBD1|TRBJ1-5|TRBV6-6
TGTGCCAGCACCCATGGGACAGCTTATAATCAGCCCCAGCATTTT
CASTHGTAYNQPQHF
>.|.|TRBJ1-3|TRBV5-8
TGTGCCAGCAGCCCGTGGGGGGCCTCTGGAAACACCATATATTTT
CASSPWGASGNTIYF
>.|TRBD1|TRBJ2-7|TRBV13
TGTGCCAGCAGCTTAGCCGGCAGGGGGCCTTTACGGAACTTC
CASSLAGRGPLRNF
>.|.|TRBJ1-5|TRBV5-8
TGTGCCAGCAGCTTCTTAGGGGCAGGGGCCATCCAGCCCCAGCATTTT
CASSFLGAGAIQPQHF
>.|.|TRBJ1-5|TRBV19
TGTGCCAGTAGTATCCGTCTCGAGGGTCAGCCCCAGCATTTT
CASSIRLEGQPQHF
>.|TRBD1|TRBJ1-5|TRBV19
TGTGCCAGTAGTGAGCACTGGACAGGTAGCGGTCAGCCCCAGCATTTT
CASSEHWTGSGQPQHF
>.|TRBD1|TRBJ1-1|TRBV25-1
TGTGCCAGCAGTGCGCAACAGGGGCTGAACACTGAAGCTTTCTTT
CASSAQQGLNTEAFF
>.|.|TRBJ1-2|TRBV15
TGTGCCACCAGCACCCACCGGGACCGTTCCCCTTACACCTTC
CATSTHRDRSPYTF
>.|.|TRBJ1-2|TRBV30
TGTGCCTGGGTTCCGACACCCTCGGGTGGCTACACCTTC
CAWVPTPSGGYTF
>once|.|TRBJ1-5|TRBV7-2
TGTGCCAGCAGCTTAACAGGGTCTGGTCAGCCCCAGCATTTT
CASSLTGSGQPQHF
>.|TRBD1|TRBJ1-2|TRBV19
TGTGCCAGTAGTACCTCCGGGACAGGGGAATATGGCTACACCTTC
CASSTSGTGEYGYTF
>few|TRBD1|TRBJ1-1|TRBV10-3
TGTGCCATCAGTGGCCAGGGGGCTGTGAACACTGAAGCTTTCTTT
CAISGQGAVNTEAFF
>medium-sized|.|TRBJ1-6|TRBV14
TGTGCCAGCAGCCAAGGAATTCGGGCCGCTAATTCACCCCTCCACTTT
CASSQGIRAANSPLHF
>.|.|TRBJ1-2|TRBV6-5
TGTGCCAGCACTAAGTCAACTAATAACTATGGCTACACCTTC
CASTKSTNNYGYTF
>.|TRBD1|TRBJ1-1|TRBV6-1
TGTGCCAGCAGTGTGACAGGGGGGACCAACACTGAAGCTTTCTTT
CASSVTGGTNTEAFF
>.|.|TRBJ1-2|TRBV6-4
TGTGCCAGCAGCAGAGAGTCGGGGAGCTATGGCTACACCTTC
CASSRESGSYGYTF
>.|.|TRBJ1-1|TRBV10-3
TGTGCCATCAGTGAGGCGGGGCCGAAGAACACTGAAGCTTTCTTT
CAISEAGPKNTEAFF
>.|TRBD1|TRBJ1-5|TRBV10-3
TGTGCCATCAGTCGACAGGGGGCGGATCAGCCCCAGCATTTT
CAISRQGADQPQHF
>once|.|TRBJ2-7|TRBV6-5
TGTGCCAGCAGTGAACAGACAGGCTACGAGCAGTACTTC
CASSEQTGYEQYF
>few|.|TRBJ1-2|TRBV5-6
TGTGCCAGCAGCTTGGACGGCCCTTTCTATGGCTACACCTTC
CASSLDGPFYGYTF
>.|.|TRBJ1-2|TRBV7-9
TGTGCCAGCAGCTTAGGTGACAGCCCGCCTCCCCATGGCTACACCTTC
CASSLGDSPPPHGYTF
>.|.|TRBJ1-4|TRBV4-3
TGCGCCAGCAGCCGGATTCGGATTCGGGCAGGTGAAAAACTGTTTTTT
CASSRIRIRAGEKLFF
>.|TRBD1|TRBJ1-5|TRBV30
TGTGCCTGGAGTGCATCACAGGGGGATTATAGCAATCAGCCCCAGCATTTT
CAWSASQGDYSNQPQHF
>.|.|TRBJ1-6|TRBV30
TGTGCCTGGACAGGGGCCCATTTCTCCCTCCACTTT
CAWTGAHFSLHF
>.|TRBD1|TRBJ1-1|TRBV6-5
TGTGCCAGCAGTTACGCAGGGGGCGAATTAGGAACTGAAGCTTTCTTT
CASSYAGGELGTEAFF
>once|.|TRBJ2-5|TRBV5-1
TGCGCCAGCAGCTGGGGGGGCCCAGGAACTCAAGAGACCCAGTACTTC
CASSWGGPGTQETQYF
>.|.|TRBJ2-7|TRBV5-6
TGTGCCAGCAGGCCAGGGTTGAGCTCCTACGAGCAGTACTTC
CASRPGLSSYEQYF
>.|.|TRBJ2-7|TRBV20-1
TGCAGTGCTAGGGGGTCCTACGAGCAGTACTTC
CSARGSYEQYF
>.|.|TRBJ1-1|TRBV29-1
TGCAGCGTTGAAGTGGGCAGGGTGAACACTGAAGCTTTCTTT
CSVEVGRVNTEAFF
>.|.|TRBJ1-5|TRBV30
TGTGCCTGGAGTTATGATAGCAATCAGCCCCAGCATTTT
CAWSYDSNQPQHF
>.|TRBD1|TRBJ1-2|TRBV7-9
TGTGCCAGCAGCCAAGCTGGGACAGCAGCGGGCTATGGCTACACCTTC
CASSQAGTAAGYGYTF
>once|TRBD2|TRBJ2-2|TRBV30
TGTGCCTGGAGTGTAGTTCGGAGCGGGAAGCTGTTTTTT
CAWSVVRSGKLFF
>once|.|TRBJ2-3|TRBV13
TGTGCCAGCAGCTTGACTAGCCCCTGGACAGGTTCCTCCACAGATACGCAGTATTTT
CASSLTSPWTGSSTDTQYF
>.|.|TRBJ1-6|TRBV5-1
TGCGCCAGCAGCTTGGCCGGGTTCTCGGCCCTCCACTTT
CASSLAGFSALHF
>.|.|TRBJ1-6|TRBV5-6
TGTGCCAGCAGCTTAGGGACACTATCACCCCTCCACTTT
CASSLGTLSPLHF
>once|TRBD2|TRBJ2-5|TRBV4-1
TGCGCCAGCAGCGGACAGACTAGCGGGATTTCGTCTGAGACCCAGTACTTC
CASSGQTSGISSETQYF
>.|.|TRBJ1-1|TRBV28
TGTGCCAGTTGGGGTCGGAACACTGAAGCTTTCTTT
CASWGRNTEAFF
>.|.|TRBJ1-2|TRBV6-1
TGTGCCAGCAGGGGAACAGGGAGGACTAACTATGGCTACACCTTC
CASRGTGRTNYGYTF
>few|.|TRBJ1-1|TRBV7-9
TGTGCCAGCAGCTTATCTTGGGGGGGACCTGAAGCTTTCTTT
CASSLSWGGPEAFF
>.|.|TRBJ2-1|TRBV7-9
TGTGCCAGCAGCGCCGGGACTCCCTGGGGGGAGCAGTTCTTC
CASSAGTPWGEQFF
>.|.|TRBJ1-2|TRBV6-5
TGTGCCAGCAGCCCCTCCGGGCGGCACTATGGCTACACCTTC
CASSPSGRHYGYTF
>.|.|TRBJ1-1|TRBV29-1
TGCAGCGTTGAAGATCCTCGTTTACCAGCTTTCTTT
CSVEDPRLPAFF
>.|.|TRBJ1-2|TRBV6-1
TGTGCCAGCAGTAGCGAACTCGACTATGGCTACACCTTC
CASSSELDYGYTF
>once|TRBD2|TRBJ2-3|TRBV19
TGTGCCAGTAGTATCTACGAGCGGGAGGGCCAAGATACGCAGTATTTT
CASSIYEREGQDTQYF
>.|TRBD1|TRBJ1-1|TRBV23-1
TGCGCCAGCAGTCACCCCGGGACAGAAACTTTCTTT
CASSHPGTETFF